A selection of T cell receptor beta chains follows, all from one sample in a study of blood T cells in healthy people across ages. Using its own MiXCR run on the 5' RACE reads, TCRdb lists one record per CDR3 protein. The sample consists of about 1.5 million distinct CDR3 sequences, less than 45% of them appearing once. The sample taken for sequencing was blood. Receptors were obtained from a woman under 30 in good health. Both conserved end residues are part of each CDR3. Fields, in order: clone size, J gene, D gene, V gene, CDR3 DNA, CDR3 protein. The D gene is left open where the match is weak. Some rows have no size entry. The others give once, few or many, or a class for an expanded clone.

-	TRBJ1-1	TRBD1	TRBV29-1	TGCAGCGTGCGGACAGGGTTGAACACTGAAGCTTTCTTT	CSVRTGLNTEAFF
-	TRBJ1-4	-	TRBV7-9	TGTGCCAGCAGCGCCTCCCGGGGTAGGGAAAAACTGTTTTTT	CASSASRGREKLFF
few	TRBJ2-5	-	TRBV7-9	TGTGCCAACAGCTTGAATTTGAGAGAGACCCAGTACTTC	CANSLNLRETQYF
-	TRBJ1-5	-	TRBV20-1	TGCAGTGCCAGAGGGGGGGCAGGGGAATTTAGCAATCAGCCCCAGCATTTT	CSARGGAGEFSNQPQHF
few	TRBJ2-3	TRBD1	TRBV9	TGTGCCACCTCGACAGGGGGGATTAGCACAGATACGCAGTATTTT	CATSTGGISTDTQYF
-	TRBJ2-5	-	TRBV29-1	TGCAGCGGATGTCGGAATAGCGTTCAAGAGACCCAGTACTTC	CSGCRNSVQETQYF
-	TRBJ2-5	-	TRBV12-3/TRBV12-4	TGTGCCAGCAGTTTGGGTACTTTCGGAGGAGAGACCCAGTACTTC	CASSLGTFGGETQYF
-	TRBJ1-1	TRBD1	TRBV7-2	TGTGCCAGCAGCTTATCGATTGGGACAGCTAACACTGAAGCTTTCTTT	CASSLSIGTANTEAFF
many	TRBJ2-5	-	TRBV29-1	TGCAGCGTTGTAAGCCAGATCAGACAGATATGGACCCAGTACTTC	CSVVSQIRQIWTQYF
-	TRBJ2-1	-	TRBV6-2/TRBV6-3	TGTGCCAGCGGGTATTCTACCTCGGGGGTGTACAATGAGCAGTTCTTC	CASGYSTSGVYNEQFF
once	TRBJ2-3	TRBD2	TRBV5-1	TGCGCCAGCAGAGCGACTAGCGGGGGGGCTCGTACGCAGTATTTT	CASRATSGGARTQYF
-	TRBJ1-2	-	TRBV29-1	TGCAGCGTTGAAACGGGGGCGGGCTATGGCTACACCTTC	CSVETGAGYGYTF
few	TRBJ1-6	-	TRBV3-1	TGTGCCAGCAGCTTCGGGCGGGGCAGGTCGGATTCACCCCTCCACTTT	CASSFGRGRSDSPLHF
-	TRBJ2-7	TRBD1	TRBV10-3	TGTGCCATCAGTAACCGGGACAGGCTCTCCTACGAGCAGTACTTC	CAISNRDRLSYEQYF
few	TRBJ2-5	-	TRBV29-1	TGCAGCGTTGATCCTGGACACATTAGGTCAGAGACCCAGTACTTC	CSVDPGHIRSETQYF
-	TRBJ1-2	-	TRBV30	TGTGCCTGGAGTGCACCCGGGCAGAGGCATGGCTACACCTTC	CAWSAPGQRHGYTF
-	TRBJ1-6	TRBD1	TRBV7-3	TGTGCCAGCAGCGGCACGGGACAGGGGAATTCACCCCTCCACTTT	CASSGTGQGNSPLHF
-	TRBJ2-1	-	TRBV2	TGTGCCAGCAGAACTAGACAGAAATCCTACAATGAGCAGTTCTTC	CASRTRQKSYNEQFF
-	TRBJ1-2	-	TRBV6-2/TRBV6-3	TGTGCCAGCAGTTACCTCGGGACGCCGAACTATGGCTACACCTTC	CASSYLGTPNYGYTF
-	TRBJ2-5	TRBD1	TRBV4-1	TGCGCCAGCAGCCATACAGGGGTCCAAGAGACCCAGTACTTC	CASSHTGVQETQYF
few	TRBJ2-1	-	TRBV7-2	TGTGCCAGCAGCTTAGAGGGGTGGGATGAGCAGTTCTTC	CASSLEGWDEQFF
-	TRBJ1-6	-	TRBV7-9	TGTGCCAGCAGCTCGGCGGACGGGGCTAATTCACCCCTCCACTTT	CASSSADGANSPLHF
few	TRBJ2-1	-	TRBV10-3	TGTGCCATCAGTGAGTCTTGGGAGAATGGCGATGAGCAGTTCTTC	CAISESWENGDEQFF
-	TRBJ1-1	TRBD1	TRBV20-1	TGCAGTGCAGGGGGACAGGGGAACACTGAAGCTTTCTTT	CSAGGQGNTEAFF
-	TRBJ2-3	TRBD2	TRBV6-2/TRBV6-3	TGTGCCAGCAGGAGTAGCGGGGGGTCGGGTACGCAGTATTTT	CASRSSGGSGTQYF
-	TRBJ2-1	-	TRBV27	TGTGCCAGTAGGAGCGGAATTCCTGGTAATGAGCAGTTCTTC	CASRSGIPGNEQFF
few	TRBJ1-5	-	TRBV20-1	TGCAGCACCTGTCCCAATCAGCCCCAGCATTTT	CSTCPNQPQHF
-	TRBJ1-1	-	TRBV10-1	TGCGCCAGCAGCGAGAATATGAACACTGAAGCTTTCTTT	CASSENMNTEAFF
-	TRBJ1-3	-	TRBV12-3/TRBV12-4	TGTGCCAGCAGTTTCCGGATTAGCTCTGGAAACACCATATATTTT	CASSFRISSGNTIYF
-	TRBJ1-1	-	TRBV6-5	TGTGCCAGCAGTTACGGGTTTAGGGGAACTGAAGCTTTCTTT	CASSYGFRGTEAFF
few	TRBJ1-1	TRBD1	TRBV7-2	TGTGCCAGCAGCCGGGACAGGGAAGTCACTGAAGCTTTCTTT	CASSRDREVTEAFF
-	TRBJ1-5	TRBD1	TRBV19	TGTGCCAGTAGTTCCGGACAGGGTGCGTTCAATCAGCCCCAGCATTTT	CASSSGQGAFNQPQHF
-	TRBJ2-5	-	TRBV7-2	TGTGCCAGCAGCTTAGATCACTTGGTCCAGTACTTC	CASSLDHLVQYF
-	TRBJ1-1	-	TRBV6-5	TGTGCCAGCAGTCTTCTGTCCAGGAGGCTACGGACTGAAGCTTTCTTT	CASSLLSRRLRTEAFF
-	TRBJ2-1	-	TRBV29-1	TGCAGCGTTGGTCTAAGACTAGTGACCTACAATGAGCAGTTCTTC	CSVGLRLVTYNEQFF
-	TRBJ2-6	-	TRBV2	TGTGCCAGCAGTGACTTGGTCTCTGGGGCCAACGTCCTGACTTTC	CASSDLVSGANVLTF
-	TRBJ1-4	TRBD1	TRBV6-1	TGTGCCAGCAGAAGGACAGGGCGGGGGACAACTAATGAAAAACTGTTTTTT	CASRRTGRGTTNEKLFF
-	TRBJ2-6	TRBD1	TRBV27	TGTGCCAGCAGTTTATTGAGGACAGGGGGTGTAAACTCTGGGGCCAACGTCCTGACTTTC	CASSLLRTGGVNSGANVLTF
-	TRBJ2-3	-	TRBV7-2	TGTGCCAGCAGCTTATCAAGGGCTACGCAGTATTTT	CASSLSRATQYF
-	TRBJ2-5	TRBD2	TRBV27	TGTGCCAGCAGTTTATGGACTAGCGGGGTAGAGACCCAGTACTTC	CASSLWTSGVETQYF
-	TRBJ2-5	-	TRBV2	TGTGCCAGCAGTGGAGTGGTCAATGAGCAGTACTTC	CASSGVVNEQYF
-	TRBJ2-2	TRBD1	TRBV24-1	TGTGCCACCAGTCTCCCCGGGACAGGGTCCCGTCTGAACACCGGGGAGCTGTTTTTT	CATSLPGTGSRLNTGELFF
once	TRBJ2-5	-	TRBV29-1	TGCAGCGTTGAAAGGGTGACCCAGTACTTC	CSVERVTQYF
-	TRBJ2-1	-	TRBV7-2	TGTGCCAGCAGCCCCGCCAGGACCCAACGGAATGAGCAGTTCTTC	CASSPARTQRNEQFF
many	TRBJ2-6	-	TRBV6-4	TGTGCCAGCAGTGACTCGGGGGCTGGGGCCAACGTCCTGACTTTC	CASSDSGAGANVLTF
-	TRBJ2-7	-	TRBV7-2	TGTGCCAGCATCCGGTTAAGCTCCTACGAGCAGTACTTC	CASIRLSSYEQYF
-	TRBJ1-2	-	TRBV4-1	TGCGCCAGCAGCCAAGATGGGGTTGGCTACACCTTC	CASSQDGVGYTF
-	TRBJ1-1	-	TRBV4-2	TGTGCCAGCAGCCAGAAACTCCCTTCTTGGGCTTTCTTT	CASSQKLPSWAFF
-	TRBJ1-4	-	TRBV7-9	TGTGCCAGCAGCTTATGGGGGGCGCATGAAAAACTGTTTTTT	CASSLWGAHEKLFF
few	TRBJ1-2	-	TRBV7-2	TGTGCCAGCAGCTTAGACCTCTTTGGGGGCTACACCTTC	CASSLDLFGGYTF
-	TRBJ1-2	-	TRBV3-1	TGTGCCAGCAAGGCCCAGAGTCTCGACTATGGCTACACCTTC	CASKAQSLDYGYTF
once	TRBJ2-5	TRBD1	TRBV27	TGTGCCAGCAGTCAACAGGGGACCCAAGAGACCCAGTACTTC	CASSQQGTQETQYF
few	TRBJ1-2	-	TRBV7-9	TGTGCCAGCAGCAGTACAAGGGACGGGTGGCTCTATGGCTACACCTTC	CASSSTRDGWLYGYTF